What follows describes a single T cell receptor (beta chain). Antigen specificity is unknown. It was CD45RO-negative cells, positively selected for CCR7, that made up naive CD8 cells, with terminally differentiated effector memory CD45RA+ cells excluded. Germline V lookup: CDR1 SNHLY, CDR2 FYNNEI. This CDR3 comprises 13 residues. V gave up 7 bases and J gave up 3 bases, with 13 bases separating them. Produced via immunoSEQ multiplex PCR; TCRdb's table is partial and in-frame only. The repertoire holds roughly 2,000,000 clones, with about 95% as singletons. The data were taken from a study of shared clonotypes between healthy human individuals. Broader study findings: Among several donors, about 5% of naive CD4 clonotypes were found in common.

The sequence was collected from a man aged 18-30 years in good health. The chain combines TRBV2 with TRBJ2-7; perhaps TRBD1 as D (5 bases). The sample comprised naive CD8+ T cells sorted from blood. This CDR3 reads CASKYPGIYEQYF. The CDR3 DNA follows: TGTGCCAGCAAGTACCCAGGGATCTACGAGCAGTACTTC. Together with reference TRBV2 and TRBJ2-7, the CDR3 gives the full variable domain: EPEVTQTPSHQVTQMGQEVILRCVPISNHLYFYWYRQILGQKVEFLVSFYNNEISEKSEIFDDQFSVERPDGSNFTLKIRSTKLEDSAMYFCASKYPGIYEQYFGPGTRLTVT.